These 24 T cell receptor beta chains originate from one sample sequenced in a study of blood T cell repertoires in COVID-19. Data came from immunoSEQ multiplex PCR; TCRdb stores just in-frame clones and leaves some out. The table records roughly 670,000 clones, 85% to 90% of them present only once. The sequencing input was peripheral blood. Receptor source: a woman younger than 35 with acute or convalescent COVID-19.

The chain employs TRBV18 and TRBJ2-5, with D maybe TRBD2 (5 bases). CDR3 length: 14 amino acids. CDR1 is KGHSH and CDR2 is LQKENI in the germline V gene. V was cut by 1 base and J by 3 bases, with 9 bases left in between. For the CDR3, the DNA is TGTGCCAGCTCACCACGGACTTCCGAAGAGACCCAGTACTTC. It encodes CASSPRTSEETQYF.

The chain recombines TRBV6-2 or TRBV6-3 with TRBJ1-2, with 8 bases matching TRBD1. Per the germline V gene, CDR1 is MNHEY and CDR2 is SVGEGT. With V trimmed by 1 base and J by 4 bases, 2 bases remained unmatched. The CDR3 has 14 amino acids. The CDR3 DNA reads as TGTGCCAGCAGTTACTTCGGGACAGGCTATGGCTACACCTTC. It yields the protein CASSYFGTGYGYTF.

The V and J genes are TRBV2 and TRBJ1-1, with TRBD1 identical over 7 bases. Germline trimming cut 7 bases from V and 2 bases from J; bases unmatched to any gene: 7. CDR1 and CDR2 from the germline V gene are SNHLY and FYNNEI. CDR3 length equals 14 residues. The CDR3 DNA sequence: TGTGCCAGCAACAGGGGCCTTTCTAACACTGAAGCTTTCTTT. Translation gives CASNRGLSNTEAFF. The full variable domain, with the rest looked up from reference TRBV2 and TRBJ1-1, is EPEVTQTPSHQVTQMGQEVILRCVPISNHLYFYWYRQILGQKVEFLVSFYNNEISEKSEIFDDQFSVERPDGSNFTLKIRSTKLEDSAMYFCASNRGLSNTEAFFGQGTRLTVV.

The chain is built from TRBV19 and TRBJ1-3; D is possibly TRBD1 (5 bases). Per the germline V gene, CDR1 is LNHDA and CDR2 is SQIVND (reference sequence). V was trimmed by 7 bases and J by 6 bases, leaving 16 bases between them. The CDR3 length is 14 residues. CDR3: CASTFLGTLNTIYF. The DNA of the CDR3 is TGTGCCAGTACCTTTCTCGGGACTTTAAACACCATATATTTT. The full variable domain, in which reference TRBV19 and TRBJ1-3 provide the parts outside the CDR3, is DGGITQSPKYLFRKEGQNVTLSCEQNLNHDAMYWYRQDPGQGLRLIYYSQIVNDFQKGDIAEGYSVSREKKESFPLTVTSAQKNPTAFYLCASTFLGTLNTIYFGEGSWLTVV.

The CDR3 reads CSASLSGGFDEQFF. Here the CDR3 DNA reads TGCAGTGCTAGTCTGAGCGGGGGGTTCGATGAGCAGTTCTTC. The chain has TRBV20-1 and TRBJ2-1; 9 nucleotides align to TRBD2. Germline CDR1 and CDR2: DFQATT and SNEGSKA (reference sequence). The CDR3 is made up of 14 amino acids. The V gene end was trimmed by 3 bases and the J gene end by 8 bases; junction bases not matched to a gene: 8.

CDR3 amino acids: CASSESTGDLNEQYF. Written as DNA, the CDR3 is TGTGCCAGCAGCGAGAGCACAGGGGACCTAAACGAGCAGTACTTC. The rearrangement uses TRBV9 and TRBJ2-7; TRBD1 matches at 7 bases. The CDR3 loop spans 15 amino acids. V lost 3 bases to trimming and J lost 5 bases; unmatched junction nucleotides: 11. Germline V gene data show CDR1 as SGDLS and CDR2 as YYNGEE.

DNA of the CDR3: TGTGCCAGCACCAGAGGGGGAAGAGAGGAAGCTTTCTTT. Translated, it gives CASTRGGREEAFF. The rearrangement uses TRBV2 and TRBJ1-1; possibly TRBD1 for D (6 bases). V was clipped by 7 bases and J by 8 bases, with 17 bases between them. Germline CDR1 SNHLY, CDR2 FYNNEI. The CDR3 sequence is 13 residues long.

This chain links TRBV5-1 with TRBJ1-2, with a weak D call TRBD1 (6 bases). Germline V lookup: CDR1 SGHRS, CDR2 YFSETQ. The CDR3 is 17 amino acids. Deletions cut 3 bases from V and 0 bases from J, with 18 bases between. The chain's CDR3 is CASSWGRAETSNYGYTF. The CDR3 nucleotides are TGCGCCAGCAGCTGGGGGCGGGCGGAGACCTCTAACTATGGCTACACCTTC.

This rearrangement joins TRBV28 to TRBJ1-1; 8 bases align to TRBD1. From germline, CDR1 is MDHEN and CDR2 SYDVKM. V lost 4 bases, J lost 5 bases, and 12 bases stayed unmatched. The CDR3 has 16 amino acids. For the CDR3, the DNA is TGTGCCAGCAGTTCCCCAACCCGACAGGGGAGGACTGAAGCTTTCTTT. It is translated as CASSSPTRQGRTEAFF.

The chain couples TRBV6-5 to TRBJ2-4, with D maybe TRBD1 (5 bases). This CDR3 is 15 amino acids long. Germline CDR1 MNHEY, CDR2 SVGAGI. Trimming took off 8 bases at V and 0 bases at J, with 14 bases between the two ends. The CDR3 sequence: CASGPTEKAKNIQYF. CDR3 in DNA: TGTGCCAGCGGCCCGACAGAGAAAGCCAAAAACATTCAGTACTTC.

The J gene is TRBJ1-2, the V gene TRBV4-3, with 9 positions matching TRBD1. The CDR3 consists of 16 residues. The ends lost 4 bases at V and 1 base at J; junction bases unmatched: 7. Germline CDR1 LGHNA, CDR2 YSLEER. DNA of the CDR3: TGCGCCAGCAGCCCGAACAGACAGGGGGATAACTATGGCTACACCTTC. This translates into CASSPNRQGDNYGYTF.

The V gene is TRBV7-9, the J gene TRBJ2-7, with D unresolved. Germline loops: CDR1 SEHNR, CDR2 FQNEAQ (reference sequence). This CDR3 comprises 19 residues. Trimming left V 1 base short and J 2 bases short, with 24 bases between. The CDR3 region is CASSLDLWSEQRVTYEQYF. The CDR3 nucleotides read TGTGCCAGCAGCTTAGATCTTTGGTCGGAACAGAGAGTTACCTACGAGCAGTACTTC.

This rearrangement joins TRBV3-1 (or the pseudogene TRBV3-2) to TRBJ2-3; 8 nucleotides agree with TRBD1. Germline CDR1 and CDR2: LGHDT and YNNKEL (reference sequence). The V segment lost 4 bases and the J segment 5 bases; nucleotides outside the gene matches: 5. This CDR3 has 14 residues. CDR3: CASSPWTGRDTQYF. Here the CDR3 DNA reads TGTGCCAGCAGCCCCTGGACAGGGAGAGATACGCAGTATTTT.

The chain uses TRBV11-3 and TRBJ2-7, with D hard to call. Germline V lookup: CDR1 SGHNT, CDR2 YENEEA. CDR3 length: 12 residues. V dropped 5 bases and J dropped 8 bases, with 13 bases sitting between them. CDR3 DNA: TGTGCCAGCAGCCCCGACTCTGCCCAGCAGTACTTC. This sequence encodes CASSPDSAQQYF.

Remarks on this clone: One end of the junction fails to match germline, which may point to a read error. The chain links TRBV6-9 to TRBJ2-7, with D maybe TRBD1 (6 bases). From germline, CDR1 is MNHGY and CDR2 SVAAGI. This CDR3 has 14 residues. CDR3: CASSYTASAGEGDF. Written as DNA, the CDR3 is TGTGCCAGCAGTTATACCGCTTCGGCAGGCGAGGGGGACTTC.

The chain combines TRBV18 with TRBJ1-3; 7 bases agree with TRBD1. CDR1 and CDR2 from the germline V gene are KGHSH and LQKENI. The CDR3 is made up of 13 amino acids. V trimming: 5 bases; J trimming: 9 bases; junction bases outside the gene matches: 7. The CDR3 nucleotides read TGTGCCAGCTCAGTCCGACAGGGAGGCACCATATATTTT. Amino acids: CASSVRQGGTIYF.

This clone showed up just once. This chain links TRBV4-1 with TRBJ2-5; D unclear. V lost 1 base and J lost 2, with 11 bases in between. The CDR3 runs 15 residues. Germline values: CDR1 MGHRA, CDR2 YSYEKL. The CDR3 sequence: CASSQVGANQETQYF. CDR3 bases: TGCGCCAGCAGCCAAGTAGGAGCAAATCAAGAGACCCAGTACTTC.

There are a few counts of this clone. The rearrangement links TRBV7-9 to TRBJ1-1, with D tentatively TRBD1 (5 bases). This CDR3 is 13 amino acids long. V lost 1 base and J lost 8, with 11 bases in between. The germline V gene has CDR1 SEHNR and CDR2 FQNEAQ (reference sequence). For the CDR3, the DNA is TGTGCCAGCAGCTTAGGACAGTCGCTGGAAGCTTTCTTT. It yields the protein CASSLGQSLEAFF.

The rearrangement links TRBV7-6 to TRBJ2-1; TRBD2 matches at 9 bases. The germline gives CDR1 SGHVS, CDR2 FNYEAQ. The V segment lost 3 bases and the J segment 9 bases; nucleotides outside the gene matches: 6. The CDR3 is 14 residues long. CDR3 nucleotide sequence: TGTGCCAGCAGCTTGCGGGGGGGCCGCGTTGAGCAGTTCTTC. Amino acid sequence: CASSLRGGRVEQFF.

The chain uses TRBV19 and TRBJ2-7, with D possibly matching TRBD1 (5 bases). With 3 bases removed from V and 2 bases from J, the gap between germline ends came to 14 bases. Germline V gene sequence: CDR1 LNHDA, CDR2 SQIVND (reference sequence). The CDR3 loop spans 15 amino acids. CDR3: CASSISQGWAYEQYF. CDR3 nucleotide sequence: TGTGCCAGTAGTATCTCCCAGGGTTGGGCCTACGAGCAGTACTTC.

The chain carries TRBV6-5 and TRBJ2-7; perhaps TRBD2 as D (5 bases). This CDR3 has 14 residues. Trimming left V 6 bases short and J 0 bases short, with 12 bases between. Germline V CDR1 and CDR2: MNHEY, SVGAGI. The CDR3 nucleotides are TGTGCCAGCAGGAGAGGGCATACCTCCTACGAGCAGTACTTC. This codes for CASRRGHTSYEQYF.

This sequence joins TRBV7-2 and TRBJ1-6; TRBD1 is a possible D gene (6 bases). The CDR3 sequence is 15 residues long. Germline lookup yields CDR1 SGHTA and CDR2 FQGNSA. With 1 base removed from V and 7 bases from J, the gap between germline ends came to 11 bases. This chain's CDR3 is CASSLVQGLNSPLHF. Here the CDR3 DNA reads TGTGCCAGCAGCTTAGTGCAGGGGCTGAATTCACCCCTCCACTTT.

V and J are TRBV27 and TRBJ2-2; 8 nucleotides match TRBD1. Germline loops: CDR1 MNHEY, CDR2 SMNVEV (reference sequence). The V and J ends lost 3 bases and 0 bases, in that order; junction bases with no gene match: 9. This CDR3 region has 18 residues. CDR3 DNA: TGTGCCAGCAGTTTCACGGACAGGGTCCTTGCGAACACCGGGGAGCTGTTTTTT. Translation: CASSFTDRVLANTGELFF.

This sequence joins TRBV5-4 and TRBJ1-2; 11 bases are a match to TRBD1. CDR1 is SGHNT, CDR2 YYREEE, per germline (reference sequence). Trimming at V came to 4 bases and at J to 7 bases, leaving 3 bases not matched to a gene. The CDR3 length is 13 residues. CDR3 coding DNA: TGTGCCAGCAGCGGGACAGGGGGGGGTGGCTACACCTTC. Amino acids: CASSGTGGGGYTF.